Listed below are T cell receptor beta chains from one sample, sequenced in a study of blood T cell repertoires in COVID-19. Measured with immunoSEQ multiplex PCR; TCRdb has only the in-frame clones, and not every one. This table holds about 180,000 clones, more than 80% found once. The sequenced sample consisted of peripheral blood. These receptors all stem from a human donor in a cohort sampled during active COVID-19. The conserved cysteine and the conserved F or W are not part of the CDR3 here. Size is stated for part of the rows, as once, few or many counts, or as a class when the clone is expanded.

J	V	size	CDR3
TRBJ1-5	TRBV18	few	ASSPRQGEAKPQH
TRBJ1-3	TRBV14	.	ASSQAGDVSSGNTIY
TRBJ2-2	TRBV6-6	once	ASSYPRQGGGELF
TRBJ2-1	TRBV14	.	ASSQTGVYNEQF
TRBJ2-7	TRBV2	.	ASRETGAVSYEQY
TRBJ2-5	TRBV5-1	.	ASSLMTGVETQY
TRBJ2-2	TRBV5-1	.	ASSAGVVEAGELF
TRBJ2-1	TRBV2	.	ASSGGQYNEQF
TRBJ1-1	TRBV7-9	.	ASSPRAGGTEAF
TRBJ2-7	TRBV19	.	ASSIERGAPEQY
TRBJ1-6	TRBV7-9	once	ASSLPTSDSPLH